This is a list of T cell receptor beta chains from one sample in a study of cytomegalovirus exposure and HLA in healthy donors. Only in-frame clones appear in the TCRdb table, and some are missing; sequencing was by immunoSEQ multiplex PCR. The repertoire holds 200,000 to 250,000 clones, approximately 83% seen once, with under 0.85% in the top ten. The sequencing sample was made of PBMCs. These receptors all stem from a boy aged 2-9 years in good health and CMV-seronegative. CDR3s include the opening cysteine and the closing phenylalanine or tryptophan. D genes are given only for firm matches. Rows give clone size only sometimes, using once, few, many, or a class for an expanded clone.

clone_size: NA
j_call: TRBJ2-2
v_call: TRBV18
d_call: NA
cdr3_aa: CASSPNSLLVGGTGELFF
cdr3_nt: TGTGCCAGCTCACCAAACTCCTTATTGGTCGGGGGAACCGGGGAGCTGTTTTTT

clone_size: NA
j_call: TRBJ2-7
v_call: TRBV28
d_call: TRBD1
cdr3_aa: CASKPGTGSYEQYF
cdr3_nt: TGTGCCAGCAAACCCGGGACAGGATCCTACGAGCAGTACTTC

clone_size: few
j_call: TRBJ1-4
v_call: TRBV6-1
d_call: NA
cdr3_aa: CASSVKRWSNEKLFF
cdr3_nt: TGTGCCAGCAGTGTCAAGCGGTGGTCTAATGAAAAACTGTTTTTT

clone_size: NA
j_call: TRBJ2-7
v_call: TRBV7-7
d_call: TRBD1
cdr3_aa: CASSVTPGTEGGGQYF
cdr3_nt: TGTGCTAGCAGCGTCACTCCCGGGACAGAGGGTGGAGGGCAGTACTTC

clone_size: NA
j_call: TRBJ2-5
v_call: TRBV7-9
d_call: NA
cdr3_aa: CASSLGFRSRQETQYF
cdr3_nt: TGTGCCAGCAGCTTAGGCTTCCGGAGTAGGCAAGAGACCCAGTACTTC

clone_size: NA
j_call: TRBJ1-1
v_call: TRBV7-2
d_call: NA
cdr3_aa: CASSYRAQTEAFF
cdr3_nt: TGTGCCAGCAGTTACAGGGCTCAGACTGAAGCTTTCTTT

clone_size: NA
j_call: TRBJ2-1
v_call: TRBV11-3
d_call: TRBD2
cdr3_aa: CASSSQGGEQFF
cdr3_nt: TGTGCCAGCAGCTCGCAGGGAGGGGAGCAGTTCTTC

clone_size: few
j_call: TRBJ2-7
v_call: TRBV6-5
d_call: NA
cdr3_aa: CASSPWAGDYEQYF
cdr3_nt: TGTGCCAGCAGTCCCTGGGCCGGGGACTACGAGCAGTACTTC

clone_size: once
j_call: TRBJ2-1
v_call: TRBV9
d_call: TRBD2
cdr3_aa: CASSGGTTIYNEQFF
cdr3_nt: TGTGCCAGCAGCGGGGGGACTACTATTTACAATGAGCAGTTCTTC

clone_size: few
j_call: TRBJ2-2
v_call: TRBV5-1
d_call: TRBD2
cdr3_aa: CASSFSGGSNTGELFF
cdr3_nt: TGCGCCAGCAGCTTTAGCGGGGGGTCGAACACCGGGGAGCTGTTTTTT

clone_size: NA
j_call: TRBJ1-2
v_call: TRBV2
d_call: NA
cdr3_aa: CASSEAVGSFPNYGYTF
cdr3_nt: TGTGCCAGCAGTGAAGCGGTTGGGAGTTTCCCAAACTATGGCTACACCTTC

clone_size: NA
j_call: TRBJ1-4
v_call: TRBV4-1
d_call: NA
cdr3_aa: CASSQSGGRSTNEKLFF
cdr3_nt: TGCGCCAGCAGCCAAAGCGGAGGGAGATCTACTAATGAAAAACTGTTTTTT

clone_size: few
j_call: TRBJ1-1
v_call: TRBV6-1
d_call: TRBD1
cdr3_aa: CASRATGEGTEAFF
cdr3_nt: TGTGCCAGCAGGGCGACAGGGGAGGGCACTGAAGCTTTCTTT

clone_size: NA
j_call: TRBJ2-5
v_call: TRBV21-1
d_call: NA
cdr3_aa: CASSKVRQGARETQYF
cdr3_nt: TGTGCCAGCAGCAAAGTTCGGCAGGGGGCAAGAGAGACCCAGTACTTC

clone_size: NA
j_call: TRBJ2-1
v_call: TRBV30
d_call: NA
cdr3_aa: CAWSGKGRKLSNEQFF
cdr3_nt: TGTGCCTGGAGTGGAAAAGGCAGGAAGTTGAGCAATGAGCAGTTCTTC

clone_size: once
j_call: TRBJ1-1
v_call: TRBV7-2
d_call: TRBD1
cdr3_aa: CASSFLPGQGNTEAFF
cdr3_nt: TGTGCCAGCAGCTTCCTCCCGGGACAGGGGAACACTGAAGCTTTCTTT

clone_size: once
j_call: TRBJ2-7
v_call: TRBV7-2
d_call: TRBD1
cdr3_aa: CASSLDLPGGAFFNEQYF
cdr3_nt: TGTGCCAGCAGCTTGGATCTACCAGGGGGCGCTTTTTTCAACGAGCAGTACTTC

clone_size: NA
j_call: TRBJ2-5
v_call: TRBV4-2
d_call: TRBD2
cdr3_aa: CASSQVTSGGEGVETQYF
cdr3_nt: TGTGCCAGCAGCCAAGTAACTAGCGGGGGGGAAGGAGTAGAGACCCAGTACTTC

clone_size: NA
j_call: TRBJ1-1
v_call: TRBV11-2
d_call: NA
cdr3_aa: CASSPTLKSRTEAFF
cdr3_nt: TGTGCCAGCAGCCCAACGCTCAAAAGCCGCACTGAAGCTTTCTTT

clone_size: NA
j_call: TRBJ2-1
v_call: TRBV6-1
d_call: TRBD2
cdr3_aa: CASRGRLAGDNEQFF
cdr3_nt: TGTGCCAGCCGGGGGCGACTAGCGGGAGACAATGAGCAGTTCTTC

clone_size: NA
j_call: TRBJ1-2
v_call: TRBV13
d_call: TRBD1
cdr3_aa: CASSSGTGAPGGYTF
cdr3_nt: TGTGCCAGCAGCTCGGGGACAGGGGCCCCCGGAGGCTACACCTTC

clone_size: NA
j_call: TRBJ2-2
v_call: TRBV29-1
d_call: TRBD1
cdr3_aa: CSVHTGQTHTGELFF
cdr3_nt: TGCAGCGTACACACGGGACAGACCCACACCGGGGAGCTGTTTTTT

clone_size: NA
j_call: TRBJ1-1
v_call: TRBV5-1
d_call: NA
cdr3_aa: CASKVPQVTEAFF
cdr3_nt: TGCGCCAGCAAGGTCCCCCAGGTTACTGAAGCTTTCTTT

clone_size: NA
j_call: TRBJ1-1
v_call: TRBV27
d_call: NA
cdr3_aa: CASSITIGVGTEAFF
cdr3_nt: TGTGCCAGCAGCATTACGATCGGGGTGGGGACTGAAGCTTTCTTT

clone_size: NA
j_call: TRBJ2-5
v_call: TRBV4-2
d_call: TRBD1
cdr3_aa: CASSLDRGEETQYF
cdr3_nt: TGTGCCAGCAGCCTCGACAGGGGAGAAGAGACCCAGTACTTC

clone_size: once
j_call: TRBJ2-3
v_call: TRBV5-1
d_call: TRBD2
cdr3_aa: CASSLASRGDTDTQYF
cdr3_nt: TGCGCCAGCAGCTTGGCTTCGCGGGGGGACACAGATACGCAGTATTTT

clone_size: NA
j_call: TRBJ2-2
v_call: TRBV2
d_call: NA
cdr3_aa: CASKGGPISGTGELFF
cdr3_nt: TGTGCCAGCAAAGGAGGGCCTATTTCCGGCACCGGGGAGCTGTTTTTT

clone_size: NA
j_call: TRBJ2-1
v_call: TRBV7-9
d_call: NA
cdr3_aa: CASSLMAETPLPYNEQFF
cdr3_nt: TGTGCCAGCAGCTTAATGGCGGAGACTCCCCTTCCTTACAATGAGCAGTTCTTC

clone_size: NA
j_call: TRBJ2-7
v_call: TRBV27
d_call: TRBD1
cdr3_aa: CASSHGRDSPSYEQYF
cdr3_nt: TGTGCCAGCAGCCACGGCCGGGACAGCCCTTCCTACGAGCAGTACTTC

clone_size: few
j_call: TRBJ2-7
v_call: TRBV5-6
d_call: NA
cdr3_aa: CACRQGTYEQYF
cdr3_nt: TGTGCCTGTCGGCAGGGGACCTACGAGCAGTACTTC

clone_size: NA
j_call: TRBJ2-7
v_call: TRBV10-3
d_call: TRBD1
cdr3_aa: CATRPGQGDSLRYEQYF
cdr3_nt: TGTGCCACCAGACCGGGACAGGGGGACTCACTAAGATACGAGCAGTACTTC

clone_size: NA
j_call: TRBJ2-7
v_call: TRBV6-5
d_call: TRBD1
cdr3_aa: CASSYSSGAGGYEQYF
cdr3_nt: TGTGCCAGCAGTTACTCGAGCGGCGCAGGGGGCTACGAGCAGTACTTC

clone_size: once
j_call: TRBJ2-1
v_call: TRBV7-9
d_call: NA
cdr3_aa: CASSLARTVSYNEQFF
cdr3_nt: TGTGCCAGCAGCTTAGCGCGAACGGTTTCCTACAATGAGCAGTTCTTC

clone_size: NA
j_call: TRBJ2-1
v_call: TRBV6-1
d_call: NA
cdr3_aa: CASRLSAHSYNEQFF
cdr3_nt: TGTGCCAGCAGGTTGTCCGCGCACTCCTACAATGAGCAGTTCTTC

clone_size: few
j_call: TRBJ1-1
v_call: TRBV25-1
d_call: NA
cdr3_aa: CASSPAGTPEAFF
cdr3_nt: TGTGCCAGCAGTCCCGCCGGGACACCTGAAGCTTTCTTT

clone_size: NA
j_call: TRBJ2-5
v_call: TRBV19
d_call: TRBD2
cdr3_aa: CASSPGLGEQETQYF
cdr3_nt: TGTGCCAGTAGCCCGGGACTAGGGGAGCAAGAGACCCAGTACTTC

clone_size: NA
j_call: TRBJ2-6
v_call: TRBV7-6
d_call: NA
cdr3_aa: CASSSEQGFDRGANVLTF
cdr3_nt: TGTGCCAGCAGCTCCGAGCAGGGTTTTGATAGAGGGGCCAACGTCCTGACTTTC